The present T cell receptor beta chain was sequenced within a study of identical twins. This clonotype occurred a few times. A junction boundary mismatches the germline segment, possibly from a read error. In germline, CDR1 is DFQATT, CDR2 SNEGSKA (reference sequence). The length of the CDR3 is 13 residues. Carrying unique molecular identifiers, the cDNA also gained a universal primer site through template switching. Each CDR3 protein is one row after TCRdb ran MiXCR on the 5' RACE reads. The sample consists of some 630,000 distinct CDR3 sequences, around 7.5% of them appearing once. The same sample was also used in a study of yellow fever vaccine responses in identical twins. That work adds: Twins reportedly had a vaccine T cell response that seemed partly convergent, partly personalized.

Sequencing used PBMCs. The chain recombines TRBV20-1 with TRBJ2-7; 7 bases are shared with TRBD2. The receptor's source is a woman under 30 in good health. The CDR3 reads CSAAGSGSSEQYF. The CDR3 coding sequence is TGCAGTGCGGCGGGTAGCGGGTCCTCCGAGCAGTACTTC.